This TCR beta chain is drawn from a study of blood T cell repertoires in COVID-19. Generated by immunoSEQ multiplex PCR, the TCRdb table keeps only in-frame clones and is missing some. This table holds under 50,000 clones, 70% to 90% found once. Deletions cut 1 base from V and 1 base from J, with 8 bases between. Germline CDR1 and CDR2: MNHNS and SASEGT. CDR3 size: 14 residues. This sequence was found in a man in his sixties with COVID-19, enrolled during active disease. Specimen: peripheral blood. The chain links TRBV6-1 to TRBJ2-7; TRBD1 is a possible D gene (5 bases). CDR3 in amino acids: CASSEGDSSYEQYF. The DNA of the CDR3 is TGTGCCAGCAGTGAAGGAGACAGTTCCTACGAGCAGTACTTC.